This entry describes one TCR beta chain. The CDR3 contains 15 residues. Germline V gene data show CDR1 as MNHEY and CDR2 as SVGAGI. With V trimmed by 4 bases and J by 8 bases, 4 bases remained unmatched. As originally analysed: Reference gene primer amplification gave nucleated cell count estimates. Sequenced by immunoSEQ multiplex PCR; TCRdb stores in-frame clones only, minus some. The V and J calls and clone size come from that table; D and trimming were worked out from the DNA. The table includes tens of thousands of clones, approximately 86% detected once. This record belongs to a study of blood T cell repertoires in COVID-19. Study at large: The samples span acute and convalescent COVID-19 from the United States, Italy and Spain. From T cells, B-cell-depleted T cells, or PBMCs came the material, which was cDNA or gDNA.

The J gene is TRBJ1-6, the V gene TRBV6-5, with 11 bases that match TRBD1. This clonotype was obtained from an elderly woman with acute or convalescent COVID-19. The sample consisted of peripheral blood. For the CDR3, the DNA is TGTGCCAGCAGTTGGGGGGGACAGGGGGATTCACCCCTCCACTTT. This translates into CASSWGGQGDSPLHF.